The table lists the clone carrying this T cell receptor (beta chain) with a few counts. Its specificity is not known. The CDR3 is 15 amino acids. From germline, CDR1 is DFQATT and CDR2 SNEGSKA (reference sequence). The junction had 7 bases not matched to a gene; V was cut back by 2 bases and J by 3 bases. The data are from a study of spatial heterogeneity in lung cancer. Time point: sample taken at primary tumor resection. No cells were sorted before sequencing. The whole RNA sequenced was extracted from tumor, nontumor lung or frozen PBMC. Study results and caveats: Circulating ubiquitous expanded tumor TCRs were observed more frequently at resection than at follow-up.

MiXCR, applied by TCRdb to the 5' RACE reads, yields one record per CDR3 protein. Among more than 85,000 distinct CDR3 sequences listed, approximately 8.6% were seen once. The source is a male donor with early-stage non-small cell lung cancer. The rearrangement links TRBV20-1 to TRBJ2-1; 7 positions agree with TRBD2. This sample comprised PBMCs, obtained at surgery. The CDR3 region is CSARNLADNYNEQFF. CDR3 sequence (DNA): TGCAGTGCTAGAAATCTAGCGGATAACTACAATGAGCAGTTCTTC.